This TCR beta chain was recovered during a study of T cell repertoires in cytomegalovirus infection. This clonotype was seen more than once but under ten times. Its antigen is not identified. The CDR3 is 16 residues long. Trimming left V 5 bases short and J 4 bases short, with 21 bases between. Germline V gene sequence: CDR1 SGHTA, CDR2 FQGNSA. One entry per CDR3 protein results from TCRdb running MiXCR on the reads. Of some 800,000 distinct CDR3 sequences in the sample, about 30% were seen once. The chain carries TRBV7-2 and TRBJ2-7, with no clear D. The specimen was cultured CD8+ T cells from PBMCs, collected from culture after CMV antigen stimulation. The origin of this receptor is a human donor in good health (CMV status not recorded). Some clones in this sample may be carry-over from other donors' samples. The CDR3 loop is CASSLTGFYSGYEQYV. The CDR3 coding sequence is TGTGCCAGCAGCCTAACCGGGTTTTATTCCGGTTACGAGCAGTACGTC.